This is a list of T cell receptor beta chains from one sample in a study of T cells after yellow fever vaccination. MiXCR, run by TCRdb on the 5' RACE reads, gives a single entry per CDR3 protein. Of about 360,000 distinct CDR3 sequences listed, around 6.4% are singletons. This material consisted of PBMCs, taken 5 days after the yellow fever booster vaccination. All receptors come from a man aged 25 to 40 who received the YFV17D yellow fever vaccine. CDR3s include the opening cysteine and the closing phenylalanine or tryptophan. The D gene is left open where the match is weak. Expanded clones get a size class; other rows say once, few or many, or leave the size out.

d_gene	abundance	v_gene	j_gene	CDR3aa	CDR3nt
NA	NA	TRBV18	TRBJ2-7	CASSGRLFEQYF	TGTGCCAGCTCCGGGAGACTATTCGAGCAGTACTTC
TRBD2	NA	TRBV4-2	TRBJ2-1	CASSQDVSGSFLEQFF	TGTGCCAGCAGCCAAGATGTTAGCGGGAGCTTCCTTGAGCAGTTCTTC
NA	NA	TRBV20-1	TRBJ2-3	CSAAPGGTDTQYF	TGCAGTGCCGCCCCGGGGGGCACAGATACGCAGTATTTT
TRBD1	few	TRBV15	TRBJ2-7	CATSKKGTADEQYF	TGTGCCACCAGCAAAAAGGGGACAGCAGACGAGCAGTACTTC
TRBD2	few	TRBV10-3	TRBJ2-3	CASSESAGGVRNTDTQYF	TGTGCCAGCAGTGAGTCAGCGGGAGGTGTGCGGAACACAGATACGCAGTATTTT
NA	few	TRBV3-1	TRBJ2-5	CASSQETGVKETQYF	TGTGCCAGCAGCCAAGAGACGGGAGTGAAAGAGACCCAGTACTTC
TRBD2	NA	TRBV7-2	TRBJ2-3	CASSLNGGGGGADTQYF	TGTGCCAGCAGCCTCAACGGGGGGGGAGGCGGCGCAGATACGCAGTATTTT
TRBD2	many	TRBV2	TRBJ2-2	CASRGTSGATGELFF	TGTGCCAGCAGGGGGACTAGCGGAGCCACCGGGGAGCTGTTTTTT
NA	many	TRBV5-1	TRBJ2-1	CASSLSIGSTYNEQFF	TGCGCCAGCAGCCTATCCATCGGGAGTACGTACAATGAGCAGTTCTTC
NA	few	TRBV7-9	TRBJ2-7	CASSLEDRVAPYEQYF	TGTGCCAGCAGCTTAGAGGATCGGGTTGCTCCCTACGAGCAGTACTTC
NA	few	TRBV20-1	TRBJ2-1	CSASSRAGDNEQFF	TGCAGTGCCAGCTCGAGGGCAGGGGACAATGAGCAGTTCTTC
TRBD2	NA	TRBV12-3/TRBV12-4	TRBJ2-5	CASSLNSGKSETQYF	TGTGCCAGCAGTTTGAATAGCGGGAAATCGGAGACCCAGTACTTC
TRBD2	NA	TRBV20-1	TRBJ2-5	CSARPIAGSQETQYF	TGCAGTGCTAGACCGATAGCGGGATCGCAAGAGACCCAGTACTTC
TRBD2	NA	TRBV10-3	TRBJ2-3	CAISGTSAASSTDTQYF	TGTGCCATCAGCGGTACTAGCGCGGCTAGTAGCACAGATACGCAGTATTTT
NA	NA	TRBV29-1	TRBJ1-4	CSVESGQTNEKLFF	TGCAGCGTTGAAAGCGGACAGACTAATGAAAAACTGTTTTTT
NA	NA	TRBV12-3/TRBV12-4	TRBJ2-3	CASSPFMAGTPHTQYF	TGTGCCAGCAGCCCATTTATGGCGGGAACCCCCCATACGCAGTATTTT
NA	many	TRBV20-1	TRBJ1-1	CSAPPGGVSRNTEAFF	TGCAGTGCACCACCCGGGGGCGTTTCAAGGAACACTGAAGCTTTCTTT
NA	NA	TRBV19	TRBJ2-2	CASSIDQGGARAGELFF	TGTGCCAGTAGTATAGATCAAGGAGGAGCGAGGGCCGGGGAGCTGTTTTTT
TRBD2	NA	TRBV19	TRBJ2-3	CASSGLAGGITDTQYF	TGTGCCAGTAGTGGCCTAGCGGGAGGGATCACAGATACGCAGTATTTT
NA	few	TRBV19	TRBJ2-3	CASTFGEDTQYF	TGTGCCAGTACCTTCGGAGAGGATACGCAGTATTTT
TRBD2	few	TRBV6-2/TRBV6-3	TRBJ2-3	CASSYSPGGLTDTQYF	TGTGCCAGCAGTTACTCGCCGGGAGGGCTCACAGATACGCAGTATTTT
TRBD1	few	TRBV20-1	TRBJ2-5	CSARVPTGPETQYF	TGCAGTGCTAGAGTCCCGACAGGGCCGGAGACCCAGTACTTC
NA	NA	TRBV18	TRBJ1-1	CASPLTENTEAFF	TGTGCCAGCCCCCTGACAGAGAACACTGAAGCTTTCTTT
NA	NA	TRBV3-1	TRBJ2-7	CASSHLGAEGHEQYF	TGTGCCAGCAGCCACCTTGGAGCGGAGGGCCACGAGCAGTACTTC
TRBD2	NA	TRBV4-3	TRBJ2-1	CASSPRGWREGPNEQFF	TGCGCCAGCAGCCCGAGAGGTTGGCGGGAGGGCCCCAATGAGCAGTTCTTC
TRBD1	many	TRBV20-1	TRBJ1-6	CSARDNYPGTGGFSPLHF	TGCAGTGCTAGAGATAATTACCCCGGGACAGGGGGCTTTTCACCCCTCCACTTT
TRBD1	few	TRBV20-1	TRBJ2-2	CSAPTGPGELFF	TGCAGTGCCCCGACAGGGCCCGGGGAGCTGTTTTTT
NA	NA	TRBV5-1	TRBJ2-4	CASSLASGGRVNIQYF	TGCGCCAGCAGCTTGGCCAGCGGCGGTCGGGTAAACATTCAGTACTTC